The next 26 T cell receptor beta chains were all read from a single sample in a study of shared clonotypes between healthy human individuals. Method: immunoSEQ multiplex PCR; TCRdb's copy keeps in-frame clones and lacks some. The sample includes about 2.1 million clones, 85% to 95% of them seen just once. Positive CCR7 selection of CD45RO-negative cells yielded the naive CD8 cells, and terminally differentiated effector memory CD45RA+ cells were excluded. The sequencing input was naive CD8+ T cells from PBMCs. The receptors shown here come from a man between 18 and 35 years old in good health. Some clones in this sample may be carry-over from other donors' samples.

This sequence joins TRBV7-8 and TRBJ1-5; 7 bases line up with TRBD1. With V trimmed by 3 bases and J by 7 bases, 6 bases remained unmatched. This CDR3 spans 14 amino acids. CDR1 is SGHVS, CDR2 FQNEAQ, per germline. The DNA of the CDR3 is TGTGCCAGCAGCTTTAACAGGGGTGACCAGCCCCAGCATTTT. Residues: CASSFNRGDQPQHF.

The CDR3 region has the DNA TGCAGCGACCGGGACAGGGGGAAAGACACCGGGGAGCTGTTTTTT. The encoded protein is CSDRDRGKDTGELFF. This sequence joins TRBV29-1 and TRBJ2-2; 11 bases match TRBD1. V lost 7 bases and J lost 3; bases outside the gene matches: 7. The length of the CDR3 is 15 residues. CDR1 is SQVTM and CDR2 is ANQGSEA in the germline V gene.

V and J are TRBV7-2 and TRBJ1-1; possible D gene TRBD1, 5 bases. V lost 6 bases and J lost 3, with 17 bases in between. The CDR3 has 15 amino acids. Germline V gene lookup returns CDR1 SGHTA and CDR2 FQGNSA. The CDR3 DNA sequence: TGTGCCAGCAGTACAGTTGGGGGGAAGGACACTGAAGCTTTCTTT. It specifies CASSTVGGKDTEAFF.

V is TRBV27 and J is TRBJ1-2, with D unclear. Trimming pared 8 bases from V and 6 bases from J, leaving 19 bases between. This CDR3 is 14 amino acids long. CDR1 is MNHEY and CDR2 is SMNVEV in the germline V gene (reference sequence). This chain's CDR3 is CASGLPREMDGYTF. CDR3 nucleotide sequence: TGTGCCAGCGGCCTACCGCGGGAGATGGATGGCTACACCTTC.

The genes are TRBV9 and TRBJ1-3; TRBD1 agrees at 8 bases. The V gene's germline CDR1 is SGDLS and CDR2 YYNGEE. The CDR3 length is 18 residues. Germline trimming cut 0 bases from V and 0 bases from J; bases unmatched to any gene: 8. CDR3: CASSVGQGAVISGNTIYF. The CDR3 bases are TGTGCCAGCAGCGTAGGGCAGGGGGCCGTTATCTCTGGAAACACCATATATTTT. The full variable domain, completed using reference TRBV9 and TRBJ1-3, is DSGVTQTPKHLITATGQRVTLRCSPRSGDLSVYWYQQSLDQGLQFLIQYYNGEERAKGNILERFSAQQFPDLHSELNLSSLELGDSALYFCASSVGQGAVISGNTIYFGEGSWLTVV.

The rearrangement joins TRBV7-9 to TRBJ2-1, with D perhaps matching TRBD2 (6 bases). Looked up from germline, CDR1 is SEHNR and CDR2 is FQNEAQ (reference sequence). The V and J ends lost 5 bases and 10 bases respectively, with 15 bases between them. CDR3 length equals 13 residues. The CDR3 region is CASSPGGSGEQFF. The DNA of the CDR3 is TGTGCCAGCAGCCCCGGGGGTAGTGGGGAGCAGTTCTTC.

CDR3 coding DNA: TGTGCCAGCAGCGCCCGGGACAGGGACTACGAGCAGTACTTC. This gives the protein CASSARDRDYEQYF. J is TRBJ2-7 and V is TRBV11-2; TRBD1 matches at 9 bases. The V and J ends lost 5 bases and 3 bases, in that order; junction bases with no gene match: 5. This CDR3 has 14 residues. Germline V gene lookup returns CDR1 SGHAT and CDR2 FQNNGV.

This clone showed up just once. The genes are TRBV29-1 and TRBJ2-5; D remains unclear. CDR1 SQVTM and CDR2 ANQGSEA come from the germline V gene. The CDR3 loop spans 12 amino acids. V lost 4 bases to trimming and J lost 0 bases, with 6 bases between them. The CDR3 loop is CSVVADQETQYF. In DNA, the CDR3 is TGCAGCGTTGTGGCGGACCAAGAGACCCAGTACTTC. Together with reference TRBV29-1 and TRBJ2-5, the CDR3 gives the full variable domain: SAVISQKPSRDICQRGTSLTIQCQVDSQVTMMFWYRQQPGQSLTLIATANQGSEATYESGFVIDKFPISRPNLTFSTLTVSNMSPEDSSIYLCSVVADQETQYFGPGTRLLVL.

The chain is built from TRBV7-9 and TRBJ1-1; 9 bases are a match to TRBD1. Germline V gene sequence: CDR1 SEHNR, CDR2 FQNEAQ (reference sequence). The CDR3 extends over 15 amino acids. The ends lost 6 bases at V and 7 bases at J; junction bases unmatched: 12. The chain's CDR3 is CASRVVGTGIYEAFF. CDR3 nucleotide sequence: TGTGCCAGCAGGGTTGTCGGGACAGGGATATATGAAGCTTTCTTT.

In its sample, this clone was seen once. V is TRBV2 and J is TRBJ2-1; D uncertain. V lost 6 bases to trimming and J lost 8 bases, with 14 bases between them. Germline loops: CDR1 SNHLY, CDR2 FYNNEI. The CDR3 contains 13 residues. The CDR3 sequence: CASRPSIRYEQFF. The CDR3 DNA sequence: TGTGCCAGCAGGCCATCAATACGTTATGAGCAGTTCTTC.

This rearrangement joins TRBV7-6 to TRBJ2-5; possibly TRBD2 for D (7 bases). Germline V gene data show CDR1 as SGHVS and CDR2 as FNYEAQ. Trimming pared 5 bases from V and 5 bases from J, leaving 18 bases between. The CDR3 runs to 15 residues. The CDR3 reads CASSPLLEGGETQYF. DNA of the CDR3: TGTGCCAGCAGCCCATTACTAGAGGGGGGGGAGACCCAGTACTTC. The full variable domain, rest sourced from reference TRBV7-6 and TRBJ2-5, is GAGVSQSPRYKVTKRGQDVALRCDPISGHVSLYWYRQALGQGPEFLTYFNYEAQQDKSGLPNDRFSAERPEGSISTLTIQRTEQRDSAMYRCASSPLLEGGETQYFGPGTRLLVL.

The CDR3 region has the DNA TGTGCCAGCAGCCAAATCGGGACGGACCAAGAGACCCAGTACTTC. Translation gives CASSQIGTDQETQYF. The J gene is TRBJ2-5, the V gene TRBV27; D is tentatively TRBD1 or TRBD2 (5 bases each). There are 15 residues in the CDR3. Trimming left V 6 bases short and J 0 bases short, with 14 bases between. Germline CDR1 MNHEY, CDR2 SMNVEV (reference sequence).

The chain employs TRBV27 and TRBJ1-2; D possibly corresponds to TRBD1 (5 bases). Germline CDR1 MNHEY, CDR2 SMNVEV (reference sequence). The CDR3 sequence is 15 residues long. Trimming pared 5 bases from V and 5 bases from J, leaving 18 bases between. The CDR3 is CASSTTGRGGYGYTF. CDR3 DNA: TGTGCCAGCAGTACAACGGGACGTGGGGGGTATGGCTACACCTTC.

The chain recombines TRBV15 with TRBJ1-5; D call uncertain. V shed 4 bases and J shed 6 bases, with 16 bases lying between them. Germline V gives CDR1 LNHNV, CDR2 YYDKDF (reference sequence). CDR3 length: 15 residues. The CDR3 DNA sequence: TGTGCCACCAGCACCGCCAGCGGGGTAGGTCAGCCCCAGCATTTT. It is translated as CATSTASGVGQPQHF.

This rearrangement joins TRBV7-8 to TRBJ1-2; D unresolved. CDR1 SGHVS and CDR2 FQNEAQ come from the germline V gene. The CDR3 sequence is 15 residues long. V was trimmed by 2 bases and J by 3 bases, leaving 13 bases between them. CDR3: CASSLIVGSHYGYTF. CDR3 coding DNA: TGTGCCAGCAGCTTAATCGTCGGTTCACACTATGGCTACACCTTC.

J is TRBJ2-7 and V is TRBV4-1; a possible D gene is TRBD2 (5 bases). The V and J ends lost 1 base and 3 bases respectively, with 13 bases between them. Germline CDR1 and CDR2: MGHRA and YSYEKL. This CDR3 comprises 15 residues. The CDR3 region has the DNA TGCGCCAGCAGCCAAGGCCCGGGAAAGGGCTACGAGCAGTACTTC. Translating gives CASSQGPGKGYEQYF.

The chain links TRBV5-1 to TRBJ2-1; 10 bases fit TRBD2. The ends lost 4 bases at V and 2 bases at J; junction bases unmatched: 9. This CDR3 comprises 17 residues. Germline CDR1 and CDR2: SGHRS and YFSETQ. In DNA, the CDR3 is TGCGCCAGCAGCCCCGATCTACTAGCGGGAACCTACAATGAGCAGTTCTTC. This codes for CASSPDLLAGTYNEQFF.

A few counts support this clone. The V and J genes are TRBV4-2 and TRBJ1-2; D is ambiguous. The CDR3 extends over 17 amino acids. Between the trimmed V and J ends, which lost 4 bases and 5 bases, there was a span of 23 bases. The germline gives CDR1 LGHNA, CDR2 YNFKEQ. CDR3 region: CASSPYLAGSGGYGYTF. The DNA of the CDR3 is TGTGCCAGCAGCCCCTACCTCGCGGGCAGCGGTGGATATGGCTACACCTTC.

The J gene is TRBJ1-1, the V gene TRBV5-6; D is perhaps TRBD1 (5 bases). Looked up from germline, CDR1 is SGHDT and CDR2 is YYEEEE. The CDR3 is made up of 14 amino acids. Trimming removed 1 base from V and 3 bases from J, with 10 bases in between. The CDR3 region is CASSLQGRYTEAFF. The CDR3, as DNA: TGTGCCAGCAGCTTGCAGGGTAGGTACACTGAAGCTTTCTTT.

The CDR3 nucleotides are TGTGCCAGCAGCTTGGATGGGAGGGCCTTCTACGAGCAGTACTTC. It specifies CASSLDGRAFYEQYF. The rearrangement uses TRBV7-8 and TRBJ2-7; 7 bases align to TRBD2. The CDR3 contains 15 residues. Germline CDR1 and CDR2: SGHVS and FQNEAQ. J was trimmed by 3 bases and V by 3 bases; bases with no gene match: 8.

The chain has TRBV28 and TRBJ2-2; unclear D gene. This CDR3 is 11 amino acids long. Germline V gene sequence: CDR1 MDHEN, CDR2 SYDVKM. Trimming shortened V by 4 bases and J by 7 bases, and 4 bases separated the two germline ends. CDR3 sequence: CASSSGGELFF. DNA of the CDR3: TGTGCCAGCAGTTCAGGCGGGGAGCTGTTTTTT.

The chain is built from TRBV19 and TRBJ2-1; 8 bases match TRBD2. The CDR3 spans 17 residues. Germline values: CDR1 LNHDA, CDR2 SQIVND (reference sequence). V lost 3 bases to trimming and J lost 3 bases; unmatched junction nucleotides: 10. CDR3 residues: CASSMSGSGRVYNEQFF. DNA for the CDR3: TGTGCCAGTAGTATGAGCGGGAGCGGGAGAGTCTACAATGAGCAGTTCTTC.

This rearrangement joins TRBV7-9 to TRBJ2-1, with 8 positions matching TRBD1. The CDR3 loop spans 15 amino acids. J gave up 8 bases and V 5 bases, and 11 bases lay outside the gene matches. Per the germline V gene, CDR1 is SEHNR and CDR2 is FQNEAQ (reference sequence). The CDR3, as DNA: TGTGCCAGCAGCAAGATAGACAGGGGTTGGTATGAGCAGTTCTTC. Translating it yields CASSKIDRGWYEQFF.

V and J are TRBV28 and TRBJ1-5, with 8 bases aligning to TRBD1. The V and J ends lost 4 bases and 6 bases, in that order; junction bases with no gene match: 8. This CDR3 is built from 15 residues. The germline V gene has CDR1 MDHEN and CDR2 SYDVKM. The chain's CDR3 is CASSSLTGGLQPQHF. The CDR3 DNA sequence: TGTGCCAGCAGTTCCCTAACAGGGGGGCTTCAGCCCCAGCATTTT.

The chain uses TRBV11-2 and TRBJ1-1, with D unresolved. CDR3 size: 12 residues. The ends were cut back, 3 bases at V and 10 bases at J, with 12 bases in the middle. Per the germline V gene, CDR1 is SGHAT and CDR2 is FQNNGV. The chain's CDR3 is CASSFGWSLAFF. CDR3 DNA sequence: TGTGCCAGCAGCTTTGGTTGGAGTTTAGCTTTCTTT.

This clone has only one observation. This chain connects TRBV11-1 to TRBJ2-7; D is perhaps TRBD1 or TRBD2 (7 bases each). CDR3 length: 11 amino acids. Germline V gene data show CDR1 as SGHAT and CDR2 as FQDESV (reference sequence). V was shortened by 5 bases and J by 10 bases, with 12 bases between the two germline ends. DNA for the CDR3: TGTGCCAGCAGCCAGGGGGGGGAACAGTACTTC. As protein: CASSQGGEQYF.